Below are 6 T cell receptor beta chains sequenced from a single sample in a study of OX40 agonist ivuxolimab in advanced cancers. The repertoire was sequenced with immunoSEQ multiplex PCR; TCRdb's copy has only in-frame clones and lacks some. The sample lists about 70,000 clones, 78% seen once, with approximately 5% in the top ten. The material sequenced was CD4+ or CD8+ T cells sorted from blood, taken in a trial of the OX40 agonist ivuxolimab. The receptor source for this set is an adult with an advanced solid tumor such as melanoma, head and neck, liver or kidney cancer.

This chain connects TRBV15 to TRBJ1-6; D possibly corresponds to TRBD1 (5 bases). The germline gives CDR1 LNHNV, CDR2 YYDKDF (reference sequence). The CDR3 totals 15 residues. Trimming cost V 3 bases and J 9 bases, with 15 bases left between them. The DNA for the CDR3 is TGTGCCACCAGCAGTAGGGACCCCCTGAGTTCACCCCTCCACTTT. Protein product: CATSSRDPLSSPLHF.

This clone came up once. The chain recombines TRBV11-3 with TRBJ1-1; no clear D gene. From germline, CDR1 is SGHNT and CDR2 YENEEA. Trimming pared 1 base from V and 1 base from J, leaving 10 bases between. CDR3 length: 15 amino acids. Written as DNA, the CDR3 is TGTGCCAGCAGCTTAGGGGGTACAGAGAACACTGAAGCTTTCTTT. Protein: CASSLGGTENTEAFF.

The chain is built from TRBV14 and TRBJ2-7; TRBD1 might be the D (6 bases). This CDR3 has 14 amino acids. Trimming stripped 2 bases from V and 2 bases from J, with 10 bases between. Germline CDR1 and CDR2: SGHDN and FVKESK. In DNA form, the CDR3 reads TGTGCCAGCAGCCAAATGGCAGGGGCCTACGAGCAGTACTTC. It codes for CASSQMAGAYEQYF.

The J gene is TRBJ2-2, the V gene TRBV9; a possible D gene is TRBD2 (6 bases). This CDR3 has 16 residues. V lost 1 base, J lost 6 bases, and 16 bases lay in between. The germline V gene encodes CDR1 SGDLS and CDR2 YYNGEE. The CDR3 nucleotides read TGTGCCAGCAGCGTAACCGCGGGATCGCCCGCCGGGGAGCTGTTTTTT. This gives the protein CASSVTAGSPAGELFF.

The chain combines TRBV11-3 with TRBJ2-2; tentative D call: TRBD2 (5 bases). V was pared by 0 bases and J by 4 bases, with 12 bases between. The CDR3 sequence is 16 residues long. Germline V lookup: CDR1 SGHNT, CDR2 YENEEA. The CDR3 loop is CASSLEGLASTGELFF. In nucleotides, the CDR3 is TGTGCCAGCAGCTTAGAAGGGCTAGCCTCCACCGGGGAGCTGTTTTTT. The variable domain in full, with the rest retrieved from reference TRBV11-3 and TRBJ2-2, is EAGVVQSPRYKIIEKKQPVAFWCNPISGHNTLYWYLQNLGQGPELLIRYENEEAVDDSQLPKDRFSAERLKGVDSTLKIQPAELGDSAVYLCASSLEGLASTGELFFGEGSRLTVL.

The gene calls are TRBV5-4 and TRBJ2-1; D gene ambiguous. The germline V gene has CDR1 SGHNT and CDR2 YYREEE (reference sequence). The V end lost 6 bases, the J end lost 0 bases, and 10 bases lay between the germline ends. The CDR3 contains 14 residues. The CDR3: CASNDGLSYNEQFF. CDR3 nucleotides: TGTGCCAGCAACGATGGGCTCTCCTACAATGAGCAGTTCTTC.